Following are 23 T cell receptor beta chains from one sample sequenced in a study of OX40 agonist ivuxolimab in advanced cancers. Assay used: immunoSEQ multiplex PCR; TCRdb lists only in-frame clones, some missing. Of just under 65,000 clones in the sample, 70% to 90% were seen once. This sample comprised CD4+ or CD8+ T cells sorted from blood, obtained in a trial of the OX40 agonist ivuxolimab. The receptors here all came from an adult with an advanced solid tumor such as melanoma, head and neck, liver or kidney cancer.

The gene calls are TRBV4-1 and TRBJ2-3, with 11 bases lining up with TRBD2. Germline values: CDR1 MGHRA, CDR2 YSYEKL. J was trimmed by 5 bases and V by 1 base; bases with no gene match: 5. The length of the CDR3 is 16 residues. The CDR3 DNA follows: TGCGCCAGCAGCCAAGGGGATAGCGGGGGGGTAGATACGCAGTATTTT. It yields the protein CASSQGDSGGVDTQYF.

In DNA, the CDR3 is TGTGCCAGCAGTGCCGGGACAGGGCTAATTAGACATGGCTACACCTTC. Residues: CASSAGTGLIRHGYTF. The genes are TRBV28 and TRBJ1-2; the match to TRBD1 covers 9 bases. V shed 5 bases, J shed 6 bases, and the junction held 13 bases outside the gene matches. Germline assignment: CDR1 MDHEN and CDR2 SYDVKM. CDR3 length equals 16 residues.

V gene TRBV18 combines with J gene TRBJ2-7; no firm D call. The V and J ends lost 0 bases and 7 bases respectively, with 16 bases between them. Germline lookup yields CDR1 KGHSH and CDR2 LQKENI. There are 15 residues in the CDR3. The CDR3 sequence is CASSPPSASRREQYF. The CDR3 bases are TGTGCCAGCTCACCACCGTCCGCCTCGAGGCGAGAGCAGTACTTC. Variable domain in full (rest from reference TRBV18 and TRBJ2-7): NAGVMQNPRHLVRRRGQEARLRCSPMKGHSHVYWYRQLPEEGLKFMVYLQKENIIDESGMPKERFSAEFPKEGPSILRIQQVVRGDSAAYFCASSPPSASRREQYFGPGTRLTVT.

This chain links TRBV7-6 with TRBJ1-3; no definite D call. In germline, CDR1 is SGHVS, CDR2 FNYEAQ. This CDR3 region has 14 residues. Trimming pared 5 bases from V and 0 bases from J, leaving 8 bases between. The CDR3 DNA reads TGTGCCAGCAGCGCGGACCTCTCTGGAAACACCATATATTTT. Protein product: CASSADLSGNTIYF.

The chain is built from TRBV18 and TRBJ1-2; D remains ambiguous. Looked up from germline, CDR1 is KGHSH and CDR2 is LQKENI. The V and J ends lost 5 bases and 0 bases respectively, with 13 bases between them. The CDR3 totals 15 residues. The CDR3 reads CASSSSGSANYGYTF. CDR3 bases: TGTGCCAGCTCATCATCAGGAAGCGCTAACTATGGCTACACCTTC.

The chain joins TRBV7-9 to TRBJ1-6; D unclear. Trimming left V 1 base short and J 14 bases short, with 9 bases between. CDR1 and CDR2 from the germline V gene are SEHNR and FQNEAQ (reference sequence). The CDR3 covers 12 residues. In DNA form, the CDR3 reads TGTGCCAGCAGCTTAGATGCCAGCTCCCTCCACTTT. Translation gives CASSLDASSLHF.

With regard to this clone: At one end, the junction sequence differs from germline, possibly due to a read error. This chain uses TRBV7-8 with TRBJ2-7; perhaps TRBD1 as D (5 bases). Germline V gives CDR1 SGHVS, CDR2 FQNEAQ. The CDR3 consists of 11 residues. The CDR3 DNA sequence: TGTGCCAGCAGTTTAGCAGGGGAGCAGTACTTC. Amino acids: CASSLAGEQYF.

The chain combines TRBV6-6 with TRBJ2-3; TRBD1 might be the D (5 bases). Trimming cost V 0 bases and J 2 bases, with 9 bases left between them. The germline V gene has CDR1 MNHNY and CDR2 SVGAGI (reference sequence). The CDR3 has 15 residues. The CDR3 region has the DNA TGTGCCAGCAGTTACTCGAGACAGCTCACAGATACGCAGTATTTT. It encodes CASSYSRQLTDTQYF.

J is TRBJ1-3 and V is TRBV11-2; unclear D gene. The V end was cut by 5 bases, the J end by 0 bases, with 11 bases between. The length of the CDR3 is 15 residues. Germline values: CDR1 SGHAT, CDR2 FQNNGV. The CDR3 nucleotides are TGTGCCAGCAGCCAAGTCGGGCGCTCTGGAAACACCATATATTTT. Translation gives CASSQVGRSGNTIYF. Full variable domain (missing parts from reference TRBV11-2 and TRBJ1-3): EAGVAQSPRYKIIEKRQSVAFWCNPISGHATLYWYQQILGQGPKLLIQFQNNGVVDDSQLPKDRFSAERLKGVDSTLKIQPAKLEDSAVYLCASSQVGRSGNTIYFGEGSWLTVV.

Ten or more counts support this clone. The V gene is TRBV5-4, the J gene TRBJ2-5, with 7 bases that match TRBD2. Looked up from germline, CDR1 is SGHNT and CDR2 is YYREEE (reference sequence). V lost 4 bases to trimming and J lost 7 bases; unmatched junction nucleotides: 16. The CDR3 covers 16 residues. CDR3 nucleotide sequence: TGTGCCAGCAGCGTGGAAAGGACGTCCCCGGGAGGGACCCAGTACTTC. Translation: CASSVERTSPGGTQYF.

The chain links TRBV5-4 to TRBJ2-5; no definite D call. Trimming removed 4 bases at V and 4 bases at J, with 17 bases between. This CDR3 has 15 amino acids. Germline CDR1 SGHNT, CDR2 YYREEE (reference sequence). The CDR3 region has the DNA TGTGCCAGCAGCATCGACGGTGTGGGAAGAGAGACCCAGTACTTC. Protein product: CASSIDGVGRETQYF. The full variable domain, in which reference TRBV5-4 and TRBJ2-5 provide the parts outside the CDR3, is ETGVTQSPTHLIKTRGQQVTLRCSSQSGHNTVSWYQQALGQGPQFIFQYYREEENGRGNFPPRFSGLQFPNYSSELNVNALELDDSALYLCASSIDGVGRETQYFGPGTRLLVL.

CDR3 sequence reads: CASSPQATPDNSPLHF. DNA for the CDR3: TGTGCCAGCTCACCACAGGCCACGCCGGATAATTCACCCCTCCACTTT. The chain uses TRBV18 and TRBJ1-6; D gene uncertain. V was shortened by 1 base and J by 5 bases, with 12 bases between the two germline ends. There are 16 residues in the CDR3. CDR1 and CDR2 (germline): KGHSH, LQKENI. The full variable domain, its missing parts supplied by reference TRBV18 and TRBJ1-6, is NAGVMQNPRHLVRRRGQEARLRCSPMKGHSHVYWYRQLPEEGLKFMVYLQKENIIDESGMPKERFSAEFPKEGPSILRIQQVVRGDSAAYFCASSPQATPDNSPLHFGNGTRLTVT.

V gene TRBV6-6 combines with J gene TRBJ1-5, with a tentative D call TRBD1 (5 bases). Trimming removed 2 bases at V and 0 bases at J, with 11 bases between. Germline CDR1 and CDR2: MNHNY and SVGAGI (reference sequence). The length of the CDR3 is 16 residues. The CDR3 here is CASSYDSDYSNQPQHF. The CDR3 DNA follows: TGTGCCAGCAGTTACGACAGCGACTATAGCAATCAGCCCCAGCATTTT.

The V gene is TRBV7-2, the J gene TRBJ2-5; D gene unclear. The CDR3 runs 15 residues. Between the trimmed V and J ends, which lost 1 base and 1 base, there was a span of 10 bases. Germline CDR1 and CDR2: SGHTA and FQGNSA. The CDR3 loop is CASSLVWDIQETQYF. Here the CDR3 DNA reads TGTGCCAGCAGCTTAGTCTGGGATATCCAAGAGACCCAGTACTTC. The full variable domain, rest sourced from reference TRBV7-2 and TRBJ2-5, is GAGVSQSPSNKVTEKGKDVELRCDPISGHTALYWYRQSLGQGLEFLIYFQGNSAPDKSGLPSDRFSAERTGGSVSTLTIQRTQQEDSAVYLCASSLVWDIQETQYFGPGTRLLVL.

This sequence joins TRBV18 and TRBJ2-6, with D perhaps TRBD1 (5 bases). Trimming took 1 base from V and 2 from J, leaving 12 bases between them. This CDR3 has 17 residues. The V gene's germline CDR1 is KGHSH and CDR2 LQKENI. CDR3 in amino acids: CASSPQGAVPGANVLTF. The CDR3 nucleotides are TGTGCCAGCTCACCACAAGGGGCCGTGCCTGGGGCCAACGTCCTGACTTTC.

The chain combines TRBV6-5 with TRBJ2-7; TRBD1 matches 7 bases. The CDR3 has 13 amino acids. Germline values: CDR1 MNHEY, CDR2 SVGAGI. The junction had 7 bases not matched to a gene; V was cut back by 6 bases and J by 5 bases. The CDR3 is CASRRDSENEQYF. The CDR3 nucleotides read TGTGCCAGCAGGAGGGACAGCGAGAACGAGCAGTACTTC.

CDR3 sequence (DNA): TGTGCCAGCAGCCTACAGGGGGGGGCGAGGAACACCGGGGAGCTGTTTTTT. Protein product: CASSLQGGARNTGELFF. This sequence joins TRBV11-2 and TRBJ2-2; perhaps TRBD1 as D (8 bases). The V end was cut by 5 bases, the J end by 1 base, with 17 bases between. Germline CDR1 is SGHAT and CDR2 is FQNNGV. This CDR3 region has 17 residues.

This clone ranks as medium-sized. The CDR3 region is CASSSYTGGALHF. CDR3 DNA: TGTGCCAGCAGCTCTTATACAGGGGGGGCCCTCCACTTT. The gene calls are TRBV7-3 and TRBJ1-6; 8 positions agree with TRBD1. The V segment lost 4 bases and the J segment 14 bases; nucleotides outside the gene matches: 7. The CDR3 has 13 residues. Germline CDR1 and CDR2: SGHTA and FQGTGA.

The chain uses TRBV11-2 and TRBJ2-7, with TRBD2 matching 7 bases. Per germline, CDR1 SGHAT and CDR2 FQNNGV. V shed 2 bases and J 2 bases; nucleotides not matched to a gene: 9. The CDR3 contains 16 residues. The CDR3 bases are TGTGCCAGCAGCTTACGAGCGGGGACCGGGACCTACGAGCAGTACTTC. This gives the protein CASSLRAGTGTYEQYF. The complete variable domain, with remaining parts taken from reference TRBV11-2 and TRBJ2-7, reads EAGVAQSPRYKIIEKRQSVAFWCNPISGHATLYWYQQILGQGPKLLIQFQNNGVVDDSQLPKDRFSAERLKGVDSTLKIQPAKLEDSAVYLCASSLRAGTGTYEQYFGPGTRLTVT.

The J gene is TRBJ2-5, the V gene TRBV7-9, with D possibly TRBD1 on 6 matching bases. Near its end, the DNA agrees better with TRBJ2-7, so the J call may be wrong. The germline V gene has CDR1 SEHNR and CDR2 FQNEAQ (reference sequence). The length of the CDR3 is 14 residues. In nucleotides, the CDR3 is TGTGCCAGCAGCTTAGCGGGGGCGAGGGACGAGCAGTACTTC. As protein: CASSLAGARDEQYF.

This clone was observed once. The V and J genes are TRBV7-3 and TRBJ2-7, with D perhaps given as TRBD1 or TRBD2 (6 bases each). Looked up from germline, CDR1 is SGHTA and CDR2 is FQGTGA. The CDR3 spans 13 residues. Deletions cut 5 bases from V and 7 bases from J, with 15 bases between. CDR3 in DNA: TGTGCCAGCAGCCCAGGGGCGGGGAGGGAGCAGTACTTC. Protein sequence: CASSPGAGREQYF. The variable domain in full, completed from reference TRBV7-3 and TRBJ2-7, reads GAGVSQTPSNKVTEKGKYVELRCDPISGHTALYWYRQSLGQGPEFLIYFQGTGAADDSGLPNDRFFAVRPEGSVSTLKIQRTERGDSAVYLCASSPGAGREQYFGPGTRLTVT.

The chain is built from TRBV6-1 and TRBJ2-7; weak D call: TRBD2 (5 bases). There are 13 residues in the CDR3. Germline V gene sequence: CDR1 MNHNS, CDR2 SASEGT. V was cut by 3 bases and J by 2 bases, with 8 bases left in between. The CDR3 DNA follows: TGTGCCAGCAGTGAGAGGGCTCCCTACGAGCAGTACTTC. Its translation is CASSERAPYEQYF.

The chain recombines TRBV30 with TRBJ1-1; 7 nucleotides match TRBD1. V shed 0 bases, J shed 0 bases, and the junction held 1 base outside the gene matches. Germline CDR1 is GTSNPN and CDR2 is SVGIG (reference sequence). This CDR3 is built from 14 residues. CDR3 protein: CAWSVDRLNTEAFF. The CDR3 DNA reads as TGTGCCTGGAGTGTGGACAGGTTGAACACTGAAGCTTTCTTT.